The 13 T cell receptor beta chains in this list originate from one sample, sequenced in a study of T cells in Graves' hyperthyroidism and ophthalmopathy. What was amplified from RNA transcripts were TCR beta CDR3 regions. The TCR CDR3 first-round RT-PCR relied on the HTBI primer set. TCRdb ran MiXCR on the multiplex PCR reads and lists one entry per CDR3 protein. This table has roughly 500,000 distinct CDR3 sequences, about 43% appearing once. Sample: peripheral blood or thyroid tissue (not recorded which). The receptors originated from an adult woman with Graves' disease, either hyperthyroidism or ophthalmopathy (not recorded which).

This chain links TRBV19 with TRBJ1-1; the match to TRBD1 covers 7 bases. V was pared by 6 bases and J by 1 base, with 11 bases of the junction left unmatched. This CDR3 region has 16 residues. Germline loops: CDR1 LNHDA, CDR2 SQIVND (reference sequence). For the CDR3, the DNA is TGTGCCAGTAGACCGGGACAGTTGCGGAAGAACACTGAAGCTTTCTTT. Its protein product is CASRPGQLRKNTEAFF.

This clonotype has just one count. The chain links TRBV7-9 to TRBJ2-7; D gene uncertain. The CDR3 sequence is 14 residues long. Germline assignment: CDR1 SEHNR and CDR2 FQNEAQ (reference sequence). Trimming cost V 9 bases and J 3 bases, with 18 bases left between them. CDR3 nucleotide sequence: TGTGCCAGTAGTACGGCAGCCTCCAGCTACGAGCAGTACTTC. This gives the protein CASSTAASSYEQYF.

This clonotype showed up many times. The rearrangement joins TRBV5-8 to TRBJ2-5, with D perhaps TRBD2 (5 bases). The CDR3 has 15 residues. Trimming cost V 0 bases and J 5 bases, with 14 bases left between them. Germline values: CDR1 SGHTS, CDR2 YDEGEE. CDR3 DNA: TGTGCCAGCAGCTTGGGCAGGACTGGAGCGGAGACCCAGTACTTC. Protein product: CASSLGRTGAETQYF.

On this clonotype itself: The junction differs from germline at one of its ends, possibly a read error. The chain links TRBV24-1 to TRBJ1-2; perhaps TRBD1 as D (6 bases). The CDR3 spans 12 residues. Germline V gene data show CDR1 as KGHDR and CDR2 as SFDVKD. In nucleotides, the CDR3 is TGTGCCACCAGTACAGGGAACTGTGGCTACACCTTC. Protein product: CATSTGNCGYTF.

V and J are TRBV10-3 and TRBJ1-2; D gene unclear. Deletions cut 10 bases from V and 3 bases from J, with 18 bases between. Germline V gene sequence: CDR1 ENHRY, CDR2 SYGVKD. The CDR3 has 14 residues. CDR3 residues: CATIGDEADYGYTF. The CDR3 DNA is TGTGCCACCATCGGGGATGAGGCGGACTATGGCTACACCTTC.

The gene calls are TRBV6-1 and TRBJ1-2; D is perhaps TRBD1 (6 bases). From germline, CDR1 is MNHNS and CDR2 SASEGT. The CDR3 totals 15 residues. The V end lost 2 bases, the J end lost 4 bases, and 14 bases lay between the germline ends. The CDR3 spells CASSEMIGTSYGYTF. DNA for the CDR3: TGTGCCAGCAGTGAAATGATCGGGACATCCTATGGCTACACCTTC.

This clonotype was recorded many times. V is TRBV2 and J is TRBJ1-5; D is unresolved. Germline V gene data show CDR1 as SNHLY and CDR2 as FYNNEI. With 6 bases removed from V and 1 base from J, the gap between germline ends came to 7 bases. CDR3 length: 13 residues. CDR3 sequence: CASRVVSNQPQHF. The CDR3 DNA reads TGTGCCAGCAGGGTAGTAAGCAATCAGCCCCAGCATTTT.

This chain uses TRBV25-1 with TRBJ1-5; D not certain. CDR1 and CDR2 (germline): MGHDK, SYGVNS. The length of the CDR3 is 14 residues. The V end was cut by 3 bases, the J end by 6 bases, with 12 bases between. The chain's CDR3 is CASSDWALAQPQHF. CDR3 coding DNA: TGTGCCAGCAGTGACTGGGCTTTGGCTCAGCCCCAGCATTTT.

The rearrangement links TRBV29-1 to TRBJ2-5; D might be TRBD1 (6 bases). Trimming cost V 0 bases and J 0 bases, with 8 bases left between them. Germline lookup yields CDR1 SQVTM and CDR2 ANQGSEA. CDR3 length: 14 amino acids. The CDR3 DNA sequence: TGCAGCGTTGAAGACCGGACAGACCAAGAGACCCAGTACTTC. This sequence encodes CSVEDRTDQETQYF.

Regarding this clonotype: A much larger clone differs by one base, so this may be a read error. The gene calls are TRBV13 and TRBJ2-7; D ambiguous. Germline-derived CDR1 and CDR2 are PRHDT and FYEKMQ (reference sequence). The CDR3 runs 14 residues. CDR3 loop: CGSSPRWSSYEQYF. CDR3 sequence (DNA): TGTGGCAGCAGCCCTCGTTGGTCGTCCTACGAGCAGTACTTC.

The chain has TRBV29-1 and TRBJ1-2; D unresolved. The V end lost 6 bases, the J end lost 12 bases, and 20 bases lay between the germline ends. Germline V gene lookup returns CDR1 SQVTM and CDR2 ANQGSEA. This CDR3 comprises 12 residues. CDR3 amino acids: CSVAGSLSGNTF. Here the CDR3 DNA reads TGCAGCGTGGCTGGGTCCCTCTCTGGAAACACCTTC.

The chain has TRBV28 and TRBJ1-2; possibly TRBD1 for D (5 bases). Trimming cost V 4 bases and J 4 bases, with 19 bases left between them. Per the germline V gene, CDR1 is MDHEN and CDR2 is SYDVKM. This CDR3 spans 16 amino acids. The CDR3 protein is CASSSLGAGLGYGYTF. CDR3 DNA sequence: TGTGCCAGCAGTTCCCTCGGGGCAGGCTTAGGCTATGGCTACACCTTC.

The chain carries TRBV19 and TRBJ2-2; 10 bases are a match to TRBD2. J was trimmed by 5 bases and V by 7 bases; bases with no gene match: 10. This CDR3 region has 16 residues. Germline V gives CDR1 LNHDA, CDR2 SQIVND (reference sequence). The CDR3 region is CASTQRSTSGTGELFF. CDR3 sequence (DNA): TGTGCCAGTACCCAAAGGTCGACTAGCGGGACCGGGGAGCTGTTTTTT. Full variable domain (missing parts from reference TRBV19 and TRBJ2-2): DGGITQSPKYLFRKEGQNVTLSCEQNLNHDAMYWYRQDPGQGLRLIYYSQIVNDFQKGDIAEGYSVSREKKESFPLTVTSAQKNPTAFYLCASTQRSTSGTGELFFGEGSRLTVL.